This TCR beta chain was captured in a study of cytomegalovirus exposure and HLA in healthy donors. Findings and limits, study-wide: When a later analysis was performed, an Asian-associated ancestry cluster reportedly had fewer N-insertions than the roughly 670-donor mean. Across all donors, roughly uniform sequencing depth was an assumption of the presence/absence analyses. In vitro work confirmed that a few CMV-associated chains recognize CMV antigens. Overall, approximately 150 TCR beta chains were annotated as cytomegalovirus-associated.

Vbeta (60) and Jbeta (13) primers were used in the PCR. Sequencing was performed with immunoSEQ multiplex PCR; in TCRdb, only in-frame clones are kept and a portion is missing. This table holds 130,000 to 150,000 clones, roughly 80% found once. Germline CDR1 MNHEY, CDR2 SMNVEV (reference sequence). The CDR3 loop spans 14 amino acids. Trimming left V 8 bases short and J 1 base short, with 11 bases between. Regarding this clone: Antigen specificity is unknown.

The material sequenced was PBMCs. The rearrangement links TRBV27 to TRBJ2-2; D may be TRBD2 (7 bases). The source is a young woman in good health and CMV-seronegative. CDR3 in amino acids: CASGGGKNTGELFF. CDR3 DNA sequence: TGTGCCAGCGGGGGGGGCAAGAACACCGGGGAGCTGTTTTTT.